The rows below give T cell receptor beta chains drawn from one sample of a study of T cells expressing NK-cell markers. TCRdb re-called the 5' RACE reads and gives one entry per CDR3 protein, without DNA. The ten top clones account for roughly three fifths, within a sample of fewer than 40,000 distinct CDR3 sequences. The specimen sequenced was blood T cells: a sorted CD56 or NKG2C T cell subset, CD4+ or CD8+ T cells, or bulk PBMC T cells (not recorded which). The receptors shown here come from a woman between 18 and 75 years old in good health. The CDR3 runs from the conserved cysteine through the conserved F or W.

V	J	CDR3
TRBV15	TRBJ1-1	CATSRAGGVSEAFF
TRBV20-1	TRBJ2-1	CSARDGGLYNEQFF
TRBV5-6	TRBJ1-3	CASSLSWTVGNTIYF
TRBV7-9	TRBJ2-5	CASSSRDWETQYF
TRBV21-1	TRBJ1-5	CASSEYPTENQPQHF
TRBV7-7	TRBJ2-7	CASSPGTGVYEQYF
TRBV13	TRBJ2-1	CASSPPEGRTMKQFF
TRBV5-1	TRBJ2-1	CASSPPGLPTYNEQFF
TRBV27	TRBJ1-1	CASSLLAEWNTEAFF
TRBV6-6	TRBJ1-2	CASSHPTGRGYTF
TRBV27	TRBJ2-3	CAIHSTDTQYF
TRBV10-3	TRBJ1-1	CAISVHRGVNTEAFF
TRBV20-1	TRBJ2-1	CSASNGEGDNNEQFF
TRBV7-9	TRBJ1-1	CASSLEGPAGNTEAFF
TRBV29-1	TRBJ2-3	CSVSGTPSTDTQYF
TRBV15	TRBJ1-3	CATSRTTGPGNTIYF
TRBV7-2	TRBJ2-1	CASSLAGGLSNEQFF
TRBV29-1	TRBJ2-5	CSVAAAGGETQYF
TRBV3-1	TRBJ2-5	CASSHGTGEETQYF
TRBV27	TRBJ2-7	CASSLAQGVNEQYF
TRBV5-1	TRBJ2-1	CASSLTGVKNEQFF
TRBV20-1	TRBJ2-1	CSARLLAGNNEQFF
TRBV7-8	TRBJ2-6	CASSLGGLSGANVLTF
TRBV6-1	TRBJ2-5	CASSTGQGLSQYF
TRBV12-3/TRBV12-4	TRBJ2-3	CASSLTGGRTDTQYF
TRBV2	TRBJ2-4	CASRGDNAIGQYF
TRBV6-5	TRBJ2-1	CASSYGGGHNEQFF
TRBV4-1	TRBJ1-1	CASSQDFGEVYTEAFF
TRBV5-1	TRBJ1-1	CASSLAKGTEAFF
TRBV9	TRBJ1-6	CASSVDSSSYNSPLHF
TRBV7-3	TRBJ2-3	CASSRIPQGGAFTDTQYF
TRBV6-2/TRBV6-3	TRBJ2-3	CASRRISQDTQYF
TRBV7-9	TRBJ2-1	CASSLDLARYNEQFF
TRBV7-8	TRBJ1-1	CASSELTRIFVLTEAFF
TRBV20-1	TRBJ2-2	CSARQGADFGELFF
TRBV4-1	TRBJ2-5	CASSPHSGGIETQYF
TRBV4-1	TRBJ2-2	CASSQRLAGAMNTGELFF
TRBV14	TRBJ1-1	CASSPWTGRNTEAFF
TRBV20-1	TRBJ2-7	CSARATRNYEQYF
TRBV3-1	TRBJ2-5	CASSQAGEEETQYF
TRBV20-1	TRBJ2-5	CSARADKQDPQETQYF
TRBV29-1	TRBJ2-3	CSVEDRDYTDTQYF
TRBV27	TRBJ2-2	CASSFRAGLYTGELFF
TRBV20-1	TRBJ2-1	CSAKRLAGGHSDEQFF
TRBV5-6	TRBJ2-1	CASSLWMDYNEQFF
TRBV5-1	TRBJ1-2	CASTSSTEDLSGYTF
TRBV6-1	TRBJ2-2	CASSPGSGYTGELFF
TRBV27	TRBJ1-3	CASADSDALGNTIYF
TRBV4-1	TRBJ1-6	CASSQKQGTNSPLHF
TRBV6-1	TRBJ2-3	CASNPFAGEADTQYF
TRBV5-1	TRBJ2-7	CASTGRGVSYEQYF
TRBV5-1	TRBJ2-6	CASSLVREAVFSASGANVLTF
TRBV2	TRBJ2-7	CASTPGTRAYEQYF
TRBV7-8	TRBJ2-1	CASSLRGNPNEQFF
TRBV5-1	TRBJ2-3	CASSPGGPRSTDTQYF
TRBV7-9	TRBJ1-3	CASSLLQGHSGNTIYF
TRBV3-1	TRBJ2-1	CASSLRLGRGAYNEQFF
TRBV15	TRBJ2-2	CATSRELGLENTGELFF
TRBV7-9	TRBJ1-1	CASLNTGDNTEAFF